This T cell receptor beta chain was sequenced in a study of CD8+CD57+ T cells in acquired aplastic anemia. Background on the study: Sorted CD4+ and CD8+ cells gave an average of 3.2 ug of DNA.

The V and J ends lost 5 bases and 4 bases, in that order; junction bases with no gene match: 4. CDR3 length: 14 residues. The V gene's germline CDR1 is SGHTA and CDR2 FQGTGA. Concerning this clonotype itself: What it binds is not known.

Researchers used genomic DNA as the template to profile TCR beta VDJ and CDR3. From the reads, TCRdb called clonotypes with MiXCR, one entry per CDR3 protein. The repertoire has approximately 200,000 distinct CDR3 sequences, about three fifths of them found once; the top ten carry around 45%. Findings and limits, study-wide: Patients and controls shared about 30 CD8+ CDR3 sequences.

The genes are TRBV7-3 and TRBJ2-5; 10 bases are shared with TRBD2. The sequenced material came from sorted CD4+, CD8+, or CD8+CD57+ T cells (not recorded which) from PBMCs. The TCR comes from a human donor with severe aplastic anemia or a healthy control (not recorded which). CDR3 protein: CASSSGGGRETQYF. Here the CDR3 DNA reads TGTGCCAGCAGCAGCGGGGGGGGGCGAGAGACCCAGTACTTC.